These 22 T cell receptor beta chains share one sample of origin, sequenced in a study of T cell clonality in common variable immunodeficiency (dated by TCRdb to 2014 to 2015). These receptors are not linked to any known antigen. General study outcomes and caveats: Reportedly, TCRbeta sequences from CVID had fewer deletions and N-nucleotide insertions, and highly modified clones with 13 or more V deletions were absent from CVID.

Library method: the immunoSEQ multiplex PCR assay. In its TCRdb copy, this immuneACCESS table keeps in-frame sequences only and misses some clones. Where compared with another copy, unresolved V genes explain less than half of these, and the others have no known cause. The sample records about 18,000 clones, none occurring a single time. Approximately 2.5% of the sample is in the top ten clones. Sequencing used peripheral blood mononuclear cells. These receptors all stem from a human donor with common variable immunodeficiency.

This clone has a count of ten or more. The read stops 3 residues short of the end of the CDR3; the missing end is completed from the germline J gene. V is TRBV29-1 and J is TRBJ2-3, with TRBD1 identical over 9 bases. From germline, CDR1 is SQVTM and CDR2 ANQGSEA. The CDR3 is 14 residues long. J lost 2 bases, V lost 5 bases, and 5 bases had no gene match. The CDR3 is CSVPRQGVTDTQYF. The DNA read from the CDR3 is TGCAGCGTTCCAAGACAGGGGGTCACAGATACG.

With respect to this clone: The read stops 3 residues short of the end of the CDR3; the missing end is completed from the germline J gene. The chain combines TRBV7-2 with TRBJ2-3; weak D call: TRBD2 (5 bases). Germline CDR1 and CDR2: SGHTA and FQGNSA. The germline V and J ends were trimmed by 2 bases and 6 bases, with 15 bases remaining between them. The CDR3 extends over 15 amino acids. The covered CDR3 bases are TGTGCCAGCAGCTTAAAGCGGCTCTCCGTGGATACG. Translating gives CASSLKRLSVDT. The entire CDR3 is CASSLKRLSVDTQYF.

This clone was seen ten or more times. The CDR3 end is not reached by the read, which stops 3 residues before it; the germline J gene fills it in. This chain joins TRBV19 and TRBJ1-3; D remains ambiguous. This CDR3 is built from 14 residues. Trimming stripped 7 bases from V and 0 bases from J, with 10 bases between. The germline V gene has CDR1 LNHDA and CDR2 SQIVND (reference sequence). CDR3 DNA (partial): TGTGCCAGTAAGTCGCAGAGCTCTGGAAACACC. Amino acid sequence: CASKSQSSGNT. The CDR3 reads in full as CASKSQSSGNTIYF. Variable domain in full (rest from reference TRBV19 and TRBJ1-3): DGGITQSPKYLFRKEGQNVTLSCEQNLNHDAMYWYRQDPGQGLRLIYYSQIVNDFQKGDIAEGYSVSREKKESFPLTVTSAQKNPTAFYLCASKSQSSGNTIYFGEGSWLTVV.

This clone was detected ten times or more. This clone may be a read error of a much larger clone one base away. The read comes to an end 3 residues before the CDR3 does, leaving the germline J gene to fill in the end. The chain couples TRBV20-1 to TRBJ2-1; the D gene is possibly TRBD1 (5 bases). The CDR3 is 14 residues long. V was cut by 3 bases and J by 2 bases, with 11 bases left in between. CDR1 is DFQATT, CDR2 SNEGSKA, per germline (reference sequence). The covered CDR3 bases are TGCAGTGCTAGTCAGGGAAGCGCCTACAATGAG. Residues: CSASQGSAYNE. The CDR3, in full, reads CSASQGSAYNEQFF.

This clone was seen at least ten times. With the read ending 3 residues before the CDR3 end, the germline J gene is used to fill in that end. J is TRBJ2-5 and V is TRBV2; a weak D match, TRBD2 (5 bases). Germline V lookup: CDR1 SNHLY, CDR2 FYNNEI. V dropped 4 bases and J dropped 1 base, with 13 bases sitting between them. The CDR3 consists of 15 residues. The covered CDR3 bases are TGTGCCAGCAGTGCAGGCGAGGGTGGCCAAGAGACC. It translates to CASSAGEGGQET. The full-length CDR3 reads as CASSAGEGGQETQYF.

In its sample, this clone was seen many times. The CDR3 end lies 3 residues beyond the end of the read and is filled in from the germline J gene. The chain uses TRBV5-1 and TRBJ2-3, with D perhaps matching TRBD2 (6 bases). CDR3 length equals 17 residues. Germline V gene sequence: CDR1 SGHRS, CDR2 YFSETQ. The V and J ends lost 1 base and 0 bases respectively, with 15 bases between them. The part of the CDR3 DNA that was read is TGCGCCAGCAGCTTGTTAATAAGCGGGTCCAGCACAGATACG. Protein: CASSLLISGSSTDT. The full CDR3 protein is CASSLLISGSSTDTQYF.

This clone was picked up many times. The CDR3 end is not reached by the read, which stops 3 residues before it; the germline J gene fills it in. The gene calls are TRBV20-1 and TRBJ2-5, with 9 bases that match TRBD2. V lost 1 base and J lost 5; bases outside the gene matches: 8. CDR1 and CDR2 (germline): DFQATT, SNEGSKA (reference sequence). The CDR3 has 15 amino acids. This CDR3 reads CSARGISGRMETQYF. The part of the CDR3 DNA that was read is TGCAGTGCTAGAGGGATTAGCGGGAGAATGGAGACC.

The sample holds a few counts of this clone. The read ends 3 residues early relative to the CDR3; the germline J gene fills the gap. The chain uses TRBV20-1 and TRBJ2-7; 8 positions match TRBD1. Germline V gene data show CDR1 as DFQATT and CDR2 as SNEGSKA (reference sequence). Losses at the gene ends were 4 bases for V and 3 bases for J; bases not matched to a gene: 5. The CDR3 runs 13 residues. This CDR3 reads CSATGDRFYEQYF. Partial CDR3 DNA: TGCAGTGCTACAGGGGACAGGTTCTACGAG.

Ten or more counts support this clone. The CDR3 is cut off 3 residues early in the read; its end comes from the germline J gene. The same CDR3 can be traced to other DNA sequences in this sample. The chain combines TRBV20-1 with TRBJ2-1; 14 bases fit TRBD2. CDR3 length: 14 residues. Germline CDR1 DFQATT, CDR2 SNEGSKA (reference sequence). The trim removed 6 bases at V and 6 bases at J, leaving 4 bases unmatched. The CDR3 is CSAMTSGRGNEQFF. The DNA read from the CDR3 is TGCAGTGCCATGACTAGCGGGAGGGGCAATGAG.

The sample holds many counts of this clone. The CDR3 is cut off 3 residues early in the read; its end comes from the germline J gene. The rearrangement joins TRBV30 to TRBJ1-1; TRBD1 is a possible D gene (5 bases). Trimming shortened V by 5 bases and J by 4 bases, and 11 bases separated the two germline ends. Germline V CDR1 and CDR2: GTSNPN, SVGIG (reference sequence). CDR3 length equals 12 residues. CDR3 DNA, as far as it was read: TGTGCCTGGTTACGGGGGACCACTGAA. Its protein is CAWLRGTTE. The full CDR3 sequence reads CAWLRGTTEAFF.

This clone was counted at least ten times. The CDR3 end falls 3 residues outside the read, so it is completed with the germline J gene. V usage is TRBV28 and J usage is TRBJ1-2, with D maybe TRBD1 (6 bases). This CDR3 region has 14 residues. The germline V and J ends were trimmed by 7 bases and 1 base, with 13 bases remaining between them. Germline V gene sequence: CDR1 MDHEN, CDR2 SYDVKM. The CDR3 sequence is CASTPTGLNYGYTF. CDR3 bases read: TGTGCCAGCACCCCCACAGGGCTTAACTATGGC.

This clone showed up many times. Partial CDR3 DNA: TGTGCCAGCAGCTCGCCGGACAGGGGGCAGCATGGC. This codes for CASSSPDRGQHG. The full CDR3 protein is CASSSPDRGQHGYTF. The chain carries TRBV7-2 and TRBJ1-2, with TRBD1 matching 11 bases. The read comes to an end 3 residues before the CDR3 does, leaving the germline J gene to fill in the end. V trimming: 4 bases; J trimming: 6 bases; junction bases outside the gene matches: 7. Germline V gene data show CDR1 as SGHTA and CDR2 as FQGNSA. The CDR3 sequence is 15 residues long.

The table lists this clone with many counts. Sequencing ends 3 residues short of the CDR3 end; the germline J gene provides the rest. The chain is built from TRBV12-3 or TRBV12-4 and TRBJ2-3, with TRBD2 matching 9 bases. The trim removed 8 bases at V and 2 bases at J, leaving 14 bases unmatched. This CDR3 contains 17 residues. This chain's CDR3 is CASSQFPQRGVTDTQYF. CDR3 bases read: TGTGCCAGCTCCCAGTTTCCGCAGCGGGGGGTCACAGATACG.

This clone was recorded at least ten times. CDR3 bases read: TGTGCCAGCAGTTTGGGCAGGGGGTCGAACACCGGGGAG. Amino acids: CASSLGRGSNTGE. In full, the CDR3 reads CASSLGRGSNTGELFF. The chain is built from TRBV12-3 or TRBV12-4 and TRBJ2-2, with 7 bases that match TRBD1. The CDR3 end is not reached by the read, which stops 3 residues before it; the germline J gene fills it in. The CDR3 runs 16 residues. V lost 3 bases to trimming and J lost 0 bases; unmatched junction nucleotides: 4.

Ten or more counts support this clone. Sequencing ends 3 residues short of the CDR3 end; the germline J gene provides the rest. The J gene is TRBJ2-1, the V gene TRBV18; unclear D gene. Germline assignment: CDR1 KGHSH and CDR2 LQKENI. V was cut by 3 bases and J by 8 bases, with 17 bases left in between. The CDR3 is 15 residues long. The part of the CDR3 DNA that was read is TGTGCCAGCTCACCGCCGGGTCCTAGATCGGATGAG. It encodes CASSPPGPRSDE. In full, the CDR3 is CASSPPGPRSDEQFF.

Many counts were recorded for this clone. The CDR3 loop reads CASNWDIFTDTQYF. The CDR3 DNA, read in part, is TGTGCCAGCAACTGGGACATCTTCACAGATACG. The chain uses TRBV2 and TRBJ2-3; possible D gene TRBD1, 6 bases. The sequenced fragment ends 3 residues before the CDR3 boundary, so the rest is inferred from the germline J gene. Per germline, CDR1 SNHLY and CDR2 FYNNEI. The CDR3 runs 14 residues. Trimming took 7 bases from V and 2 from J, leaving 13 bases between them.

In this sample, this clone turned up many times. The read ends 3 residues before the CDR3 terminus; that terminus is restored from the germline J gene. The J gene is TRBJ2-1, the V gene TRBV7-9, with a possible D match to TRBD2 (6 bases). V was clipped by 5 bases and J by 4 bases, with 12 bases between them. This CDR3 has 14 residues. Germline V gene lookup returns CDR1 SEHNR and CDR2 FQNEAQ (reference sequence). CDR3 region: CASSGGAGYNEQFF. CDR3 bases read: TGTGCCAGCAGCGGCGGGGCCGGGTACAATGAG.

This clone is judged medium-sized. Coverage ceases 3 residues before the CDR3 finishes, and the germline J gene fills in the end. The chain has TRBV5-1 and TRBJ2-2, with D hard to call. This CDR3 spans 14 amino acids. V was clipped by 2 bases and J by 7 bases, with 12 bases between them. Per the germline V gene, CDR1 is SGHRS and CDR2 is YFSETQ. CDR3 bases read: TGCGCCAGCAGCTTAAACGCGCAAAGCGGGGAG. Its protein is CASSLNAQSGE. The entire CDR3 sequence reads CASSLNAQSGELFF.

Many counts were recorded for this clone. The read terminates 3 residues before the CDR3 end, so the remaining end is supplied by the germline J gene. The rearrangement links TRBV5-1 to TRBJ1-4; D remains unclear. The CDR3 covers 15 residues. Trimming took 3 bases from V and 0 from J, leaving 9 bases between them. Germline-derived CDR1 and CDR2 are SGHRS and YFSETQ. Partial CDR3 DNA: TGCGCCAGCAGCTCCTACAGTGCAACTAATGAAAAA. Protein sequence: CASSSYSATNEK. The entire CDR3 reads CASSSYSATNEKLFF.

There are many counts of this clone. The read stops 3 residues short of the end of the CDR3; the missing end is completed from the germline J gene. The genes are TRBV30 and TRBJ2-2; 11 bases map to TRBD2. Germline lookup yields CDR1 GTSNPN and CDR2 SVGIG (reference sequence). The CDR3 loop spans 16 amino acids. The V and J ends lost 2 bases and 1 base, in that order; junction bases with no gene match: 3. The CDR3 sequence is CAWSLGLAGNTGELFF. CDR3 DNA, as far as it was read: TGTGCCTGGAGTCTTGGACTAGCGGGGAACACCGGGGAG.

The table lists this clone with many counts. The CDR3 is cut off 3 residues early in the read; its end comes from the germline J gene. This chain uses TRBV5-1 with TRBJ2-3; TRBD2 matches 9 bases. Germline assignment: CDR1 SGHRS and CDR2 YFSETQ. Losses at the gene ends were 0 bases for V and 4 bases for J; bases not matched to a gene: 6. This CDR3 is built from 16 residues. CDR3 residues: CASSLVAGEGADTQYF. The covered CDR3 bases are TGCGCCAGCAGCTTGGTAGCGGGAGAGGGGGCAGATACG.

This clone was seen a handful of times. The DNA ends 3 residues before the CDR3 does, and the rest of the CDR3 is filled in from the germline J gene. This chain connects TRBV7-9 to TRBJ1-2; 9 bases agree with TRBD1. The CDR3 is 14 residues long. CDR1 SEHNR and CDR2 FQNEAQ come from the germline V gene (reference sequence). This chain's CDR3 is CASSLADRGWGYTF. The CDR3 DNA, read in part, is TGTGCCAGCAGCTTAGCGGACAGGGGCTGGGGC. The variable domain in full, with the rest retrieved from reference TRBV7-9 and TRBJ1-2, is DTGVSQNPRHKITKRGQNVTFRCDPISEHNRLYWYRQTLGQGPEFLTYFQNEAQLEKSRLLSDRFSAERPKGSFSTLEIQRTEQGDSAMYLCASSLADRGWGYTFGSGTRLTVV.